Following are 16 T cell receptor beta chains from one sample sequenced in a study of blood T cell repertoires in COVID-19. Assay: immunoSEQ multiplex PCR; the TCRdb copy retains only in-frame clones and omits some. The table lists around 450,000 clones, 75% to 90% of them singletons. Source material: PBMCs or T cells enriched from blood (not recorded which). All receptors derive from a young woman who had recovered from COVID-19.

The chain carries TRBV2 and TRBJ1-1; possibly TRBD1 for D (5 bases). CDR3 length: 16 residues. Germline loops: CDR1 SNHLY, CDR2 FYNNEI. Trimming shortened V by 2 bases and J by 4 bases, and 17 bases separated the two germline ends. CDR3 sequence: CASSETWQGLSTEAFF. For the CDR3, the DNA is TGTGCCAGCAGTGAAACTTGGCAGGGACTTTCCACTGAAGCTTTCTTT.

V and J are TRBV4-1 and TRBJ1-1; TRBD1 matches at 8 bases. V lost 4 bases to trimming and J lost 1 base; unmatched junction nucleotides: 8. The CDR3 runs to 16 residues. CDR1 MGHRA and CDR2 YSYEKL come from the germline V gene. CDR3 loop: CASSRSGGWGNTEAFF. CDR3 sequence (DNA): TGCGCCAGCAGCCGATCAGGGGGCTGGGGGAACACTGAAGCTTTCTTT.

V gene TRBV10-2 combines with J gene TRBJ1-3; 8 nucleotides match TRBD1. Germline V gene data show CDR1 as WSHSY and CDR2 as SAAADI. Trimming at V came to 5 bases and at J to 7 bases, leaving 1 base not matched to a gene. CDR3 length equals 12 residues. DNA for the CDR3: TGCGCCAGCAGTCAGGGGGCCAACACCATATATTTT. Translated: CASSQGANTIYF.

This chain connects TRBV4-1 to TRBJ1-1; D may be TRBD1 (5 bases). With 4 bases removed from V and 7 bases from J, the gap between germline ends came to 13 bases. The CDR3 runs to 13 residues. Germline CDR1 MGHRA, CDR2 YSYEKL. The DNA for the CDR3 is TGCGCCAGCAGCCCCCGACAGAGGATTGAAGCTTTCTTT. Translation gives CASSPRQRIEAFF.

The chain uses TRBV19 and TRBJ1-1; the match to TRBD1 covers 8 bases. Germline V gives CDR1 LNHDA, CDR2 SQIVND (reference sequence). This CDR3 is built from 13 residues. The J segment lost 4 bases and the V segment lost 5 bases, leaving 3 bases of the junction unmatched. This CDR3 reads CASSAGGRTEAFF. Here the CDR3 DNA reads TGTGCCAGTAGTGCAGGGGGCCGCACTGAAGCTTTCTTT.

The CDR3 DNA follows: TGTGCCTGGAGTGTGGGCAGGGGTAATGAAAAACTGTTTTTT. Translated: CAWSVGRGNEKLFF. The chain recombines TRBV30 with TRBJ1-4; tentatively, D is TRBD1 (6 bases). Germline CDR1 is GTSNPN and CDR2 is SVGIG (reference sequence). The CDR3 loop spans 14 amino acids. Trimming stripped 0 bases from V and 4 bases from J, with 9 bases between.

The chain has TRBV27 and TRBJ1-2; TRBD1 might be the D (5 bases). V lost 3 bases, J lost 4 bases, and 12 bases lay in between. Germline CDR1 is MNHEY and CDR2 is SMNVEV (reference sequence). This CDR3 comprises 14 residues. Here the CDR3 reads CASSFQAGGYGYTF. The CDR3 coding sequence is TGTGCCAGCAGTTTCCAGGCGGGGGGCTATGGCTACACCTTC.

CDR3 in DNA: TGTGCCTGGAGGGACAGGGGCGGTCCAGATACGCAGTATTTT. This translates into CAWRDRGGPDTQYF. This rearrangement joins TRBV30 to TRBJ2-3, with 9 bases aligning to TRBD1. In germline, CDR1 is GTSNPN, CDR2 SVGIG (reference sequence). V lost 3 bases and J lost 4; bases outside the gene matches: 5. The CDR3 spans 14 residues. The full variable domain, in which reference TRBV30 and TRBJ2-3 provide the parts outside the CDR3, is SQTIHQWPATLVQPVGSPLSLECTVEGTSNPNLYWYRQAAGRGLQLLFYSVGIGQISSEVPQNLSASRPQDRQFILSSKKLLLSDSGFYLCAWRDRGGPDTQYFGPGTRLTVL.

The chain employs TRBV5-1 and TRBJ1-2, with D perhaps TRBD1 (6 bases). Trimming took off 5 bases at V and 1 base at J, with 15 bases between the two ends. The CDR3 has 15 amino acids. The germline gives CDR1 SGHRS, CDR2 YFSETQ. The CDR3 region has the DNA TGCGCCAGCAGGATAGACACAGGGTTTAACTATGGCTACACCTTC. Its translation: CASRIDTGFNYGYTF. The complete variable domain, with remaining parts taken from reference TRBV5-1 and TRBJ1-2, reads KAGVTQTPRYLIKTRGQQVTLSCSPISGHRSVSWYQQTPGQGLQFLFEYFSETQRNKGNFPGRFSGRQFSNSRSEMNVSTLELGDSALYLCASRIDTGFNYGYTFGSGTRLTVV.

This chain connects TRBV25-1 to TRBJ2-5; D gene uncertain. V was shortened by 7 bases and J by 2 bases, with 14 bases between the two germline ends. Germline CDR1 and CDR2: MGHDK and SYGVNS. The CDR3 spans 14 residues. CDR3 sequence (DNA): TGTGCCAGCAATGGGCCCAATGCGCAAGAGACCCAGTACTTC. Protein sequence: CASNGPNAQETQYF. The whole variable domain, remainder taken from reference TRBV25-1 and TRBJ2-5, is EADIYQTPRYLVIGTGKKITLECSQTMGHDKMYWYQQDPGMELHLIHYSYGVNSTEKGDLSSESTVSRIRTEHFPLTLESARPSHTSQYLCASNGPNAQETQYFGPGTRLLVL.

The J gene is TRBJ1-5, the V gene TRBV3-1 (or the pseudogene TRBV3-2); the match to TRBD1 covers 7 bases. After removal of 1 base from V and 4 bases from J, the junction contained 4 bases not matched to a gene. This CDR3 is 15 amino acids long. Germline CDR1 reads LGHDT; CDR2 reads YNNKEL (reference sequence). CDR3 nucleotide sequence: TGTGCCAGCAGCCAAGGGGGACAGTCGAATCAGCCCCAGCATTTT. This gives the protein CASSQGGQSNQPQHF.

This chain links TRBV10-2 with TRBJ1-6, with TRBD1 identical over 11 bases. V dropped 3 bases and J dropped 10; count of bases not matched to a gene: 11. Germline lookup yields CDR1 WSHSY and CDR2 SAAADI. CDR3 length: 17 amino acids. Here the CDR3 DNA reads TGCGCCAGCAGTGACTATGGACAGGGGGCAGATAGATCACCCCTCCACTTT. Translation gives CASSDYGQGADRSPLHF.

The chain has TRBV2 and TRBJ1-1; 11 nucleotides align to TRBD1. CDR1 is SNHLY and CDR2 is FYNNEI in the germline V gene. This CDR3 is built from 12 residues. With V trimmed by 2 bases and J by 11 bases, 1 base remained unmatched. CDR3 in DNA: TGTGCCAGCAGTGAATGGGACAGGGGGGCTTTCTTT. It specifies CASSEWDRGAFF.

This clone was counted between two and nine times. This chain links TRBV5-1 with TRBJ1-2, with 11 bases fitting TRBD1. CDR3 length equals 14 residues. Germline values: CDR1 SGHRS, CDR2 YFSETQ. V dropped 5 bases and J dropped 8; count of bases not matched to a gene: 8. The CDR3 protein is CASRPGQGARGYTF. CDR3 DNA: TGCGCCAGCAGGCCCGGACAGGGGGCGCGCGGCTACACCTTC.

This clone came up once. The V and J genes are TRBV12-5 and TRBJ2-5, with 8 bases fitting TRBD2. CDR3 length: 16 amino acids. The junction had 13 bases not matched to a gene; V was cut back by 6 bases and J by 4 bases. The germline V gene encodes CDR1 LGHNT and CDR2 FRNRAP. Here the CDR3 DNA reads TGTGCTAGTGGATCTCGGACTAGCTGGGCGGGAGAGACCCAGTACTTC. This encodes CASGSRTSWAGETQYF. Complete variable domain (other parts from reference TRBV12-5 and TRBJ2-5): DARVTQTPRHKVTEMGQEVTMRCQPILGHNTVFWYRQTMMQGLELLAYFRNRAPLDDSGMPKDRFSAEMPDATLATLKIQPSEPRDSAVYFCASGSRTSWAGETQYFGPGTRLLVL.

This chain uses TRBV5-1 with TRBJ2-5; 9 nucleotides align to TRBD2. The CDR3 runs 16 residues. Trimming cost V 4 bases and J 4 bases; bases outside gene matches: 11. Germline loops: CDR1 SGHRS, CDR2 YFSETQ. DNA of the CDR3: TGCGCCAGCAGCCAACCAAGACTAGCGGATACAGAGACCCAGTACTTC. Residues: CASSQPRLADTETQYF.